This T cell receptor beta chain is drawn from a study of radiation and T cells in renal cell carcinoma. Treatment described: 15 Gy SBRT to primary tumor, nephrectomy 4 weeks later. J was trimmed by 5 bases and V by 5 bases; bases with no gene match: 3. The CDR3 runs 14 residues. Germline CDR1 is SNHLY and CDR2 is FYNNEI. The method was immunoSEQ multiplex PCR; TCRdb's version includes in-frame clones alone and lacks a portion of them. This sample has over 15,000 clones, with 45% to 70% found just once. The material was tumor tissue, obtained from a patient whose treatment included radiotherapy and nephrectomy. The source of this sequence is a man aged 50 to 59 with renal cell carcinoma. This chain connects TRBV2 to TRBJ1-4; 9 positions match TRBD1. The CDR3 DNA sequence: TGTGCCAGCAGTACGGACAGGGGAAATGAAAAACTGTTTTTT. Encoded protein: CASSTDRGNEKLFF.